This T cell receptor beta chain was captured by sequencing in a study of T cells expressing NK-cell markers. Study background: Sequencing of TCR beta repertoires drew on sorted CD3+CD56+NKG2C+, CD3+CD56+NKG2C- and CD3+CD56-NKG2C+ T cells.

TCRdb re-analyzed the 5' RACE reads; it lists each CDR3 protein once, without DNA. This listing includes about 460,000 distinct CDR3 sequences. Germline V gene data show CDR1 as SGHTA and CDR2 as FQGNSA. The CDR3 totals 17 residues. What was sequenced was blood T cells: a sorted CD56 or NKG2C T cell subset, CD4+ or CD8+ T cells, or bulk PBMC T cells (not recorded which). This chain connects TRBV7-2 to TRBJ2-6; TCRdb proposes TRBD2, but this gene call is untestable without DNA. This receptor was obtained from a woman aged 45-65 years in good health. This CDR3 is CASSPPSRLGGANVLTF.